What follows are 5 T cell receptor beta chains derived from one specimen sequenced in a study of T cells in Graves' hyperthyroidism and ophthalmopathy. Amplified TCR beta CDR3 regions derived from RNA transcripts. The study used the HTBI primer set for a first-round RT-PCR of the TCR CDR3. TCRdb itself ran the multiplex PCR reads through MiXCR, one entry per CDR3 protein. The data contain approximately 400,000 distinct CDR3 sequences, about 14% of them singletons. Specimen: blood. These receptors originate from a man aged 45-65 years with Graves' ophthalmopathy.

This clonotype showed up many times. The chain recombines TRBV5-1 with TRBJ2-7; 7 positions match TRBD1. The CDR3 is made up of 14 amino acids. J lost 2 bases, V lost 3 bases, and 5 bases had no gene match. From germline, CDR1 is SGHRS and CDR2 YFSETQ. CDR3 DNA sequence: TGCGCCAGCAGCTCCCTGCAGGGGGCCTACGAGCAGTACTTC. Protein: CASSSLQGAYEQYF.

This chain connects TRBV19 to TRBJ1-1, with D hard to call. This CDR3 contains 13 residues. Deletions cut 9 bases from V and 3 bases from J, with 14 bases between. Per the germline V gene, CDR1 is LNHDA and CDR2 is SQIVND (reference sequence). The CDR3 bases are TGTGCCAGCGTGGGCAGGAGGGACACTGAAGCTTTCTTT. As protein: CASVGRRDTEAFF.

This chain connects TRBV9 to TRBJ2-2, with D possibly matching TRBD2 (5 bases). Germline-derived CDR1 and CDR2 are SGDLS and YYNGEE. The CDR3 loop spans 15 amino acids. Trimming cost V 4 bases and J 6 bases, with 16 bases left between them. The CDR3 DNA reads as TGTGCCAGCAGCTCCCGGGAACCCGGCGCCGGGGAGCTGTTTTTT. Translating it yields CASSSREPGAGELFF. The variable domain in full, with the rest retrieved from reference TRBV9 and TRBJ2-2, is DSGVTQTPKHLITATGQRVTLRCSPRSGDLSVYWYQQSLDQGLQFLIQYYNGEERAKGNILERFSAQQFPDLHSELNLSSLELGDSALYFCASSSREPGAGELFFGEGSRLTVL.

This clonotype was seen ten or more times. V and J are TRBV29-1 and TRBJ2-7, with D perhaps assigned TRBD1 or TRBD2 (5 bases each). Trimming left V 4 bases short and J 2 bases short, with 21 bases between. Germline CDR1 reads SQVTM; CDR2 reads ANQGSEA. The CDR3 totals 16 residues. CDR3 in amino acids: CSVGSRTGTETYEQYF. DNA of the CDR3: TGCAGCGTTGGGTCCAGAACCGGGACGGAGACCTACGAGCAGTACTTC.

This clonotype has ten or more counts. V usage is TRBV5-1 and J usage is TRBJ2-1; D gene uncertain. CDR3 length: 13 amino acids. Trimming shortened V by 0 bases and J by 8 bases, and 9 bases separated the two germline ends. CDR1 is SGHRS and CDR2 is YFSETQ in the germline V gene. The chain's CDR3 is CASSLEGRHEQFF. CDR3 DNA sequence: TGCGCCAGCAGCTTGGAGGGTAGGCATGAGCAGTTCTTC. Supplemented by reference TRBV5-1 and TRBJ2-1, the full variable domain reads KAGVTQTPRYLIKTRGQQVTLSCSPISGHRSVSWYQQTPGQGLQFLFEYFSETQRNKGNFPGRFSGRQFSNSRSEMNVSTLELGDSALYLCASSLEGRHEQFFGPGTRLTVL.